This T cell receptor beta chain was sequenced in a study of shared clonotypes between healthy human individuals. Naive CD45RA+ and memory CD45RA-negative subsets were split from CD4+ cells. Assay: immunoSEQ multiplex PCR; the TCRdb copy retains only in-frame clones and omits some. There are approximately 1,500,000 clones in the sample; 98% occur only once, and roughly 0.45% lies in the top ten. Concerning this clone: The antigen remains unidentified.

Study-level findings and limits: Clonotype sharing among donors likely depends on sequencing depth. It was the few donors that limited the genetic and exposure-history diversity represented. Rarefaction exposed incomplete sorted-subset sequencing despite large depth.

The CDR3 runs 15 residues. The germline gives CDR1 MNHEY, CDR2 SMNVEV (reference sequence). V lost 8 bases to trimming and J lost 3 bases; unmatched junction nucleotides: 7. The TCR sequence derives from a man aged 25 to 40 in good health. The material sequenced was naive CD4+ T cells sorted from blood. Sample subset: CD45RA+ positively selected. The chain has TRBV27 and TRBJ2-1; 10 bases line up with TRBD2. CDR3 nucleotides: TGTGCCAGCCTGGCCGGACTAGCGGACTACAATGAGCAGTTCTTC. It specifies CASLAGLADYNEQFF.